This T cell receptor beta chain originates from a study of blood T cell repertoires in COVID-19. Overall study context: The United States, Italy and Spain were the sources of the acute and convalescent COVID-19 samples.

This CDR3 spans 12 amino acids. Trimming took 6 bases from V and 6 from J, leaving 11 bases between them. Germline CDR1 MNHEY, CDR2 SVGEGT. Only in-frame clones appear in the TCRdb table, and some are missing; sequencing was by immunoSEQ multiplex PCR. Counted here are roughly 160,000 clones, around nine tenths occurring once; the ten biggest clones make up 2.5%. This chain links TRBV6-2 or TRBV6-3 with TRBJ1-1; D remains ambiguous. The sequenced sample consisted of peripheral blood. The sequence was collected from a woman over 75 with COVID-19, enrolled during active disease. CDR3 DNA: TGTGCCAGCAGCTCCCCAGGTTCTGAAGCTTTCTTT. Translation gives CASSSPGSEAFF.